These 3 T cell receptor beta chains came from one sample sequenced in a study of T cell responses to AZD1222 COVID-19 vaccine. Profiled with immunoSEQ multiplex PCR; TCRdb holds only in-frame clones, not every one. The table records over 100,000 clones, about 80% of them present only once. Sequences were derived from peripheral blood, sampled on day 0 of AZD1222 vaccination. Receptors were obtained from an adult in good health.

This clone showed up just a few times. The CDR3 bases are TGTGCCAGTAGTATCCCCTCCTATAATTCACCCCTCCACTTT. Amino acids: CASSIPSYNSPLHF. The genes are TRBV19 and TRBJ1-6; no clear D. The germline V and J ends were trimmed by 3 bases and 0 bases, with 3 bases remaining between them. This CDR3 comprises 14 residues. CDR1 LNHDA and CDR2 SQIVND come from the germline V gene (reference sequence).

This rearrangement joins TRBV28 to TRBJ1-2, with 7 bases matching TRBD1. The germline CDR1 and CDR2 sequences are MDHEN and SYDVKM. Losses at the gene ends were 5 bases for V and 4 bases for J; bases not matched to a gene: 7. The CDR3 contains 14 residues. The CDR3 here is CASSTIGDSYGYTF. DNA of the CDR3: TGTGCCAGCAGTACGATAGGGGACAGCTATGGCTACACCTTC.

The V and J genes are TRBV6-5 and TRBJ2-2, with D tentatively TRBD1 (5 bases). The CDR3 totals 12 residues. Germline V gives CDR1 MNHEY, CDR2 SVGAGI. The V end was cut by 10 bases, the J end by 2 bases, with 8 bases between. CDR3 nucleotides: TGTGCCATCGGACAAAACACCGGGGAGCTGTTTTTT. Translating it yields CAIGQNTGELFF.